This T cell receptor (beta chain) was recovered during a study of T cells in localized non-small cell lung cancer. Broader study findings: Longer overall survival associated with higher blood T cell density; shorter survival with higher adjacent-lung clonality. Without multi-region sequencing, intratumor heterogeneity could not be excluded.

The repertoire was sequenced with immunoSEQ multiplex PCR; TCRdb's copy has only in-frame clones and lacks some. The data contain approximately 11,000 clones, 29% of them singletons. With V trimmed by 6 bases and J by 2 bases, 12 bases remained unmatched. The CDR3 covers 16 residues. From germline, CDR1 is MNHGY and CDR2 SAAAGT. In its sample, this clone was seen a few times. Its target is unknown. The TCR sequence derives from a man aged 40-75 years with stage I lung adenocarcinoma. The sequencing used lung tumor tissue, collected before any cancer treatment. The V and J genes are TRBV6-8 and TRBJ2-7, with 8 positions matching TRBD1. Here the CDR3 reads CASSQLRQGRTYEQYF. In DNA, the CDR3 is TGTGCCAGCAGCCAGTTACGACAGGGGCGAACCTACGAGCAGTACTTC.